This T cell receptor beta chain derives from a study of T cell repertoires in cytomegalovirus infection. Overall study context: Well-studied HLA-B-restricted CMV epitopes were used in the study alongside recently identified HLA-C-restricted ones. Through public TCR beta signatures, both CMV infection and matching HLA type were indicated.

Each CDR3 protein gets one entry after TCRdb re-called the reads with MiXCR. The data contain about 830,000 distinct CDR3 sequences, approximately 29% of them singletons. As for this clonotype: The target antigen is unknown.

Study outcomes and limitations: CMV-specific TCR beta clonotypes restricted by HLA-C dominated the ex vivo response.

The sample consisted of cultured CD8+ T cells from PBMCs, taken from culture after CMV antigen stimulation. The clonotype originates from a human donor in good health (CMV status not recorded). Some clones in this sample may be carry-over from other donors' samples.

Here the CDR3 reads CASSIVGHQPQHF. In nucleotides, the CDR3 is TGTGCCAGCAGTATAGTAGGGCATCAGCCCCAGCATTTT. This chain connects TRBV7-2 to TRBJ1-5; the D is unclear. The CDR3 has 13 amino acids. V lost 6 bases and J 5 bases, leaving 11 bases between the germline ends. CDR1 and CDR2 from the germline V gene are SGHTA and FQGNSA.